This entry lists 10 T cell receptor beta chains sequenced from one sample in a study of CD8 T cells in ankylosing spondylitis. MiXCR, run by TCRdb on the 5' RACE reads, gives a single entry per CDR3 protein. This table has about 42,000 distinct CDR3 sequences, roughly 2.5% appearing once. The sequenced material came from blood, either unsorted or a sorted T cell fraction (not recorded which). These receptors were collected from a male donor with ankylosing spondylitis or in good health (not recorded which).

This clonotype was found many times. The CDR3 coding sequence is TGTGCCAGCAGCGAAGGTTCCGGGGCCGAGACCCAGTACTTC. This codes for CASSEGSGAETQYF. The chain joins TRBV9 to TRBJ2-5; D is tentatively TRBD1 or TRBD2 (5 bases each). Trimming left V 3 bases short and J 5 bases short, with 14 bases between. Germline assignment: CDR1 SGDLS and CDR2 YYNGEE. This CDR3 region has 14 residues. The entire variable domain, with the rest obtained from reference TRBV9 and TRBJ2-5, is as follows: DSGVTQTPKHLITATGQRVTLRCSPRSGDLSVYWYQQSLDQGLQFLIQYYNGEERAKGNILERFSAQQFPDLHSELNLSSLELGDSALYFCASSEGSGAETQYFGPGTRLLVL.

This clonotype occurred many times. V is TRBV9 and J is TRBJ2-5, with TRBD2 matching 12 bases. V lost 3 bases and J lost 5; bases outside the gene matches: 5. The CDR3 totals 15 residues. Germline V gene lookup returns CDR1 SGDLS and CDR2 YYNGEE. CDR3 DNA: TGTGCCAGCAGCGCGGGACTAGCGGGTAGGGAGACCCAGTACTTC. It specifies CASSAGLAGRETQYF.

This clonotype was seen at least ten times. CDR3 DNA: TGTGCCAGCAGCGCCCCGGGGCAGAACTATGGCTACACCTTC. It codes for CASSAPGQNYGYTF. The chain joins TRBV9 to TRBJ1-2; D may be TRBD1 (5 bases). With 3 bases removed from V and 2 bases from J, the gap between germline ends came to 11 bases. Looked up from germline, CDR1 is SGDLS and CDR2 is YYNGEE. This CDR3 has 14 residues.

Comment on this clonotype: This may arise from a read error, as a much more abundant clone is one base away. The rearrangement joins TRBV9 to TRBJ1-1; D not certain. Germline V gene lookup returns CDR1 SGDLS and CDR2 YYNGEE. The CDR3 extends over 14 amino acids. The CDR3 DNA reads TGTGCCAGCAGCGTGGGGAACCAAGACACTAAAGCTTTCTTT. Encoded protein: CASSVGNQDTKAFF.

Ten or more counts support this clonotype. This chain uses TRBV9 with TRBJ2-5; no clear D gene. Germline loops: CDR1 SGDLS, CDR2 YYNGEE. The CDR3 is 16 residues long. V was trimmed by 0 bases and J by 7 bases, leaving 19 bases between them. The CDR3 region is CASSVVSTPDAGTQYF. The CDR3 DNA reads TGTGCCAGCAGCGTAGTCAGCACTCCCGACGCAGGGACCCAGTACTTC. Based on the CDR3 plus reference TRBV9 and TRBJ2-5, the full variable domain is DSGVTQTPKHLITATGQRVTLRCSPRSGDLSVYWYQQSLDQGLQFLIQYYNGEERAKGNILERFSAQQFPDLHSELNLSSLELGDSALYFCASSVVSTPDAGTQYFGPGTRLLVL.

This clonotype was seen ten or more times. The chain uses TRBV9 and TRBJ1-2; D might be TRBD1 (5 bases). CDR1 SGDLS and CDR2 YYNGEE come from the germline V gene. Deletions cut 0 bases from V and 5 bases from J, with 11 bases between. The CDR3 is 14 amino acids. The CDR3 sequence is CASSVGHGTYGYTF. The CDR3 coding sequence is TGTGCCAGCAGCGTAGGACACGGGACTTATGGCTACACCTTC.

This clonotype showed up many times. The chain carries TRBV9 and TRBJ1-5; TRBD1 agrees at 7 bases. The CDR3 extends over 15 amino acids. Germline trimming cut 2 bases from V and 0 bases from J; bases unmatched to any gene: 2. Germline-derived CDR1 and CDR2 are SGDLS and YYNGEE. CDR3 in amino acids: CASSVTGFSNQPQHF. The CDR3 DNA reads as TGTGCCAGCAGCGTGACAGGGTTTAGCAATCAGCCCCAGCATTTT.

This clonotype was detected many times. The chain joins TRBV9 to TRBJ2-2, with TRBD1 as a possible D gene (6 bases). The germline V gene encodes CDR1 SGDLS and CDR2 YYNGEE. The V gene lost 4 bases and the J gene lost 0 bases, with 13 bases spanning the gap. The CDR3 has 16 residues. This CDR3 is CASSPSWTANTGELFF. CDR3 bases: TGTGCCAGCAGCCCCAGTTGGACAGCGAACACCGGGGAGCTGTTTTTT.

This clonotype appeared many times. The rearrangement joins TRBV9 to TRBJ1-1; no definite D call. The V and J ends lost 0 bases and 2 bases respectively, with 8 bases between them. The CDR3 contains 14 residues. Germline loops: CDR1 SGDLS, CDR2 YYNGEE. The CDR3 is CASSVDQVNTEAFF. The CDR3, as DNA: TGTGCCAGCAGCGTAGATCAGGTCAACACTGAAGCTTTCTTT.

In this sample, this clonotype turned up many times. The chain joins TRBV9 to TRBJ2-2, with D uncertain. CDR1 is SGDLS, CDR2 YYNGEE, per germline. Trimming cost V 6 bases and J 3 bases, with 12 bases left between them. This CDR3 has 14 residues. The CDR3 region has the DNA TGTGCCAGCAATCGGCAGGCGGACACCGGGGAGCTGTTTTTT. Protein sequence: CASNRQADTGELFF.